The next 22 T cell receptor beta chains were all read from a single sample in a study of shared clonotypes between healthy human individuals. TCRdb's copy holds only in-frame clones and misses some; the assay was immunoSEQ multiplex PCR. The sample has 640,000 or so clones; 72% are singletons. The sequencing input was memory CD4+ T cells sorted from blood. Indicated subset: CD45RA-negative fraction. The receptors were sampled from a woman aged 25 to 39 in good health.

The CDR3 reads CASSPTGLAGEEETQYF. For the CDR3, the DNA is TGTGCCAGCAGCCCGACAGGACTAGCGGGAGAGGAAGAGACCCAGTACTTC. V is TRBV27 and J is TRBJ2-5; TRBD2 matches 13 bases. CDR3 length: 17 residues. Germline V gene data show CDR1 as MNHEY and CDR2 as SMNVEV (reference sequence). V lost 6 bases, J lost 3 bases, and 10 bases stayed unmatched.

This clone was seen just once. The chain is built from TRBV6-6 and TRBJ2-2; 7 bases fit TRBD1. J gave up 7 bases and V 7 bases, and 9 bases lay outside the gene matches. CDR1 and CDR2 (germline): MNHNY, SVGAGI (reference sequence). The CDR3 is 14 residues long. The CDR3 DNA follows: TGTGCCAGCATCGACAGGGACGAGGGCGGGGAGCTGTTTTTT. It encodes CASIDRDEGGELFF.

The chain's CDR3 is CAPSRRGYGYTF. CDR3 sequence (DNA): TGTGCCCCTTCGAGAAGGGGTTATGGCTACACCTTC. The chain combines TRBV11-3 with TRBJ1-2; D is possibly TRBD1 (5 bases). The V and J ends lost 11 bases and 5 bases respectively, with 15 bases between them. The V gene's germline CDR1 is SGHNT and CDR2 YENEEA. The CDR3 has 12 residues.

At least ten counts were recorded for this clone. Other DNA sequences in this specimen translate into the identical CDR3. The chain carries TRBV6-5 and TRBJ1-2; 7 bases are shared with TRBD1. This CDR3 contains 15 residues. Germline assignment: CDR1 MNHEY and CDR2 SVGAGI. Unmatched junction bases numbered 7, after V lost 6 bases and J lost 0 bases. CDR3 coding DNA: TGTGCCAGCAGCCTGACAGGGCGAGCTAACTATGGCTACACCTTC. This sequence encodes CASSLTGRANYGYTF.

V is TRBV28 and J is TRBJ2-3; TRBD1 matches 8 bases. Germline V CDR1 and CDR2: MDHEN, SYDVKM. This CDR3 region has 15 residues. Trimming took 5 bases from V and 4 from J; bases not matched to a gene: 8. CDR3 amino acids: CASSPRQGYPDTQYF. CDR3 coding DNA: TGTGCCAGCAGTCCCAGACAGGGGTATCCAGATACGCAGTATTTT.

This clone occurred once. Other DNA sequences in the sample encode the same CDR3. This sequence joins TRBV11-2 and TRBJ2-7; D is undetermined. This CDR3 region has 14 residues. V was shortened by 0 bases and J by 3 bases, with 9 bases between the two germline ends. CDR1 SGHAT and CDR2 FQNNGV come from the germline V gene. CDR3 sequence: CASSLDPSGYEQYF. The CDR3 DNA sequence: TGTGCCAGCAGCTTAGATCCCTCTGGCTACGAGCAGTACTTC.

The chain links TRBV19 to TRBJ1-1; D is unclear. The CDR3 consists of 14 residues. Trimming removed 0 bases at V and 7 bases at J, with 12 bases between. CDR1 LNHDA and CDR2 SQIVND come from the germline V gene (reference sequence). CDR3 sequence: CASSIDHSTGEAFF. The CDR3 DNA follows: TGTGCCAGTAGTATAGATCACAGTACTGGTGAAGCTTTCTTT.

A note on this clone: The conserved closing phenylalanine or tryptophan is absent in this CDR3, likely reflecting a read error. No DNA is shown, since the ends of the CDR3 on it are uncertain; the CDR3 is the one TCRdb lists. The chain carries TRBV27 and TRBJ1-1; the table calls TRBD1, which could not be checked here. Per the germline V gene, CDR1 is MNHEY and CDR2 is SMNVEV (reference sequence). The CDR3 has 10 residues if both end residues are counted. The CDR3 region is CASENRAGRL.

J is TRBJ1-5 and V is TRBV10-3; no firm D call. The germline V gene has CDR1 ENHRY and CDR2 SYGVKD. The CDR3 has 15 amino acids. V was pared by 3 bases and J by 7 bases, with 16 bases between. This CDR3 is CAISEDAGETQPQHF. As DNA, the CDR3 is TGTGCCATCAGTGAAGATGCCGGGGAGACCCAGCCCCAGCATTTT.

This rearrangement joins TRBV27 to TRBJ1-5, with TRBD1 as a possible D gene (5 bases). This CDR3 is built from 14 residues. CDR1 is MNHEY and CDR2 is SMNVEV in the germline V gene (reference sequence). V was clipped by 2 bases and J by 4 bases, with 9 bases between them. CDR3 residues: CASSLRRANQPQHF. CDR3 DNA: TGTGCCAGCAGTTTACGCAGGGCTAATCAGCCCCAGCATTTT.

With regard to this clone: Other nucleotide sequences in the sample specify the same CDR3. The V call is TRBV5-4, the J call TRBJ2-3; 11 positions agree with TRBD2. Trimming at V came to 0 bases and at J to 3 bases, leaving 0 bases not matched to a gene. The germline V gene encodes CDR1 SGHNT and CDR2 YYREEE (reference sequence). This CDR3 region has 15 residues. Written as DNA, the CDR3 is TGTGCCAGCAGCTTGGTAGCGGGAGGGACAGATACGCAGTATTTT. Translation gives CASSLVAGGTDTQYF.

CDR3 DNA sequence: TGTGCCAGCAGCCCACTCCAGGGCGCCGCAACTAATGAAAAACTGTTTTTT. It translates to CASSPLQGAATNEKLFF. The chain links TRBV28 to TRBJ1-4; possible D gene TRBD1, 5 bases. V lost 6 bases to trimming and J lost 0 bases, with 17 bases between them. In germline, CDR1 is MDHEN, CDR2 SYDVKM. CDR3 length: 17 amino acids.

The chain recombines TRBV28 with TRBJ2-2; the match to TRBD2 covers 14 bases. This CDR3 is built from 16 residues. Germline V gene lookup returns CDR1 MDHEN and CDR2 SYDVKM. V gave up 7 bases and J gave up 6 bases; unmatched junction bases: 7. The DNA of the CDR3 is TGTGCCAGCAACATACGACTAGCGGGAGGGTCCGGGGAGCTGTTTTTT. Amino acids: CASNIRLAGGSGELFF. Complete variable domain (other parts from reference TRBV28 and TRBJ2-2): DVKVTQSSRYLVKRTGEKVFLECVQDMDHENMFWYRQDPGLGLRLIYFSYDVKMKEKGDIPEGYSVSREKKERFSLILESASTNQTSMYLCASNIRLAGGSGELFFGEGSRLTVL.

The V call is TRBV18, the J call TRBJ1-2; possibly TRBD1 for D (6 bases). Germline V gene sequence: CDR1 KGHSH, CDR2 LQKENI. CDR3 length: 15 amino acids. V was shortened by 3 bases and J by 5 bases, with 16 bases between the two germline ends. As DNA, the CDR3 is TGTGCCAGCTCACCCCCTAACAACGGACAGTATGGCTACACCTTC. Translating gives CASSPPNNGQYGYTF.

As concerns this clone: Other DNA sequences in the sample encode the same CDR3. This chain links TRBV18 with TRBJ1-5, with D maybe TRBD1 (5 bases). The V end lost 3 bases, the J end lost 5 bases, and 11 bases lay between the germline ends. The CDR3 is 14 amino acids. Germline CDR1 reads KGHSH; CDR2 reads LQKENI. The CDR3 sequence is CASSPGRTYQPQHF. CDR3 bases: TGTGCCAGCTCACCGGGGCGGACTTATCAGCCCCAGCATTTT. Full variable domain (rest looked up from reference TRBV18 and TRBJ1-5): NAGVMQNPRHLVRRRGQEARLRCSPMKGHSHVYWYRQLPEEGLKFMVYLQKENIIDESGMPKERFSAEFPKEGPSILRIQQVVRGDSAAYFCASSPGRTYQPQHFGDGTRLSIL.

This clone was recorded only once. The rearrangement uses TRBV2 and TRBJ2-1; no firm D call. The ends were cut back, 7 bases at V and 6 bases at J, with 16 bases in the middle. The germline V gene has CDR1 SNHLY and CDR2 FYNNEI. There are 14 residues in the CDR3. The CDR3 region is CASTELSSFNEQFF. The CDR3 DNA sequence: TGTGCCAGCACCGAGCTGTCCAGCTTCAATGAGCAGTTCTTC.

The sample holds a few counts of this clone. The chain's CDR3 is CASSQGRYNQPQHF. In DNA, the CDR3 is TGCGCCAGCAGCCAGGGACGGTACAATCAGCCCCAGCATTTT. The gene calls are TRBV4-1 and TRBJ1-5, with TRBD1 as a possible D gene (5 bases). Germline CDR1 MGHRA, CDR2 YSYEKL. The length of the CDR3 is 14 residues. V lost 3 bases and J 3 bases, leaving 9 bases between the germline ends.

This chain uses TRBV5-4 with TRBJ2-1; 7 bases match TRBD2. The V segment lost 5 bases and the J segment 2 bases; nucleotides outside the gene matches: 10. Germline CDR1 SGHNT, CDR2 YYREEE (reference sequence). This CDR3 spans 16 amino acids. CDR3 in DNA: TGTGCCAGCAGTCTGGGAGCGGGAAACGCCTACAATGAGCAGTTCTTC. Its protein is CASSLGAGNAYNEQFF.

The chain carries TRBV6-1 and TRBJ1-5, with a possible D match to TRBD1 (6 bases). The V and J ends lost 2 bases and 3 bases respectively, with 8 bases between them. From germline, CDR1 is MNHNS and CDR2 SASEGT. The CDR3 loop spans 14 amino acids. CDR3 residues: CASSEWTVNQPQHF. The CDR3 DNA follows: TGTGCCAGCAGTGAATGGACAGTCAATCAGCCCCAGCATTTT.

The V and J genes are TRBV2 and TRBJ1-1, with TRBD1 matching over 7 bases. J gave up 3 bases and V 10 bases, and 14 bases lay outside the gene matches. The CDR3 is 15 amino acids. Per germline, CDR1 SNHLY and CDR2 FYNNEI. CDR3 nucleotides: TGTGCCACGCAGGGGGTGGTCGGATCGGACACTGAAGCTTTCTTT. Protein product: CATQGVVGSDTEAFF. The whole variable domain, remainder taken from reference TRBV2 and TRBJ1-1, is EPEVTQTPSHQVTQMGQEVILRCVPISNHLYFYWYRQILGQKVEFLVSFYNNEISEKSEIFDDQFSVERPDGSNFTLKIRSTKLEDSAMYFCATQGVVGSDTEAFFGQGTRLTVV.

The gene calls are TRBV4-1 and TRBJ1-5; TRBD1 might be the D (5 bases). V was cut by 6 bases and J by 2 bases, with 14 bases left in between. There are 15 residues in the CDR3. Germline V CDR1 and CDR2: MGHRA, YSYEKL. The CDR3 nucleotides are TGCGCCAGCAGTGTCGGAGGGGCCGGCAATCAGCCCCAGCATTTT. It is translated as CASSVGGAGNQPQHF.

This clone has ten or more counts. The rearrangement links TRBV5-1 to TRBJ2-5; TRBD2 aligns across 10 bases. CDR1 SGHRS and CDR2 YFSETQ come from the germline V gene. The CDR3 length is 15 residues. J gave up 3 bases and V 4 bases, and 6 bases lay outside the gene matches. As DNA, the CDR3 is TGCGCCAGCAGCACGGGCGGACTAGCGGAAGAGACCCAGTACTTC. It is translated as CASSTGGLAEETQYF.